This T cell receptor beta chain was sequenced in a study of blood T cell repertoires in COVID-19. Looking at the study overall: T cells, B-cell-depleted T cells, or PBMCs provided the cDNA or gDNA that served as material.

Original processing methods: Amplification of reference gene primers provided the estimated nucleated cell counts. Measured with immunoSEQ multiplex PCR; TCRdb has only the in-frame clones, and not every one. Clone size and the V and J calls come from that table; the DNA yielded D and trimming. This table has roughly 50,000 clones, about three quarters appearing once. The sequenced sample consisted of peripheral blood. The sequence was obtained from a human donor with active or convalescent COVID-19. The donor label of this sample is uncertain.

The chain's CDR3 is CASSFGYQETQYF. CDR3 DNA sequence: TGTGCCAGCAGTTTCGGGTACCAAGAGACCCAGTACTTC. The J gene is TRBJ2-5, the V gene TRBV27; D is unresolved. Germline CDR1 is MNHEY and CDR2 is SMNVEV (reference sequence). Trimming removed 3 bases at V and 0 bases at J, with 5 bases between. CDR3 length: 13 residues.